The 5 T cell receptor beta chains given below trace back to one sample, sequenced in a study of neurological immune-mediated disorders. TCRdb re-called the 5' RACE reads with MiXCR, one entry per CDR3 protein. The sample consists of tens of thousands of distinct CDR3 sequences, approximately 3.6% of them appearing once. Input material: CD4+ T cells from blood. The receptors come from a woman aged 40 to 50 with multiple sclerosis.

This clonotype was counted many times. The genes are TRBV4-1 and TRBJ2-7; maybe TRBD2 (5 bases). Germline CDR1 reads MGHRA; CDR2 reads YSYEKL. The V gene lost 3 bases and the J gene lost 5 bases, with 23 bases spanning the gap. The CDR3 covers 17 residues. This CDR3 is CASSHPMRVLKAHEQYF. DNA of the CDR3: TGCGCCAGCAGCCACCCCATGAGGGTCTTAAAAGCCCACGAGCAGTACTTC.

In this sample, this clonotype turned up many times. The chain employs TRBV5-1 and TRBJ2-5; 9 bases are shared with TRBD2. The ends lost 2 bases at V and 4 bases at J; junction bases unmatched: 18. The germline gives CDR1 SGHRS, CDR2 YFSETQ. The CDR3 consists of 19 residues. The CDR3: CASSLRGLAGFQSGETQYF. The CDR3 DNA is TGCGCCAGCAGCTTACGTGGGCTAGCGGGGTTTCAGTCGGGAGAGACCCAGTACTTC.

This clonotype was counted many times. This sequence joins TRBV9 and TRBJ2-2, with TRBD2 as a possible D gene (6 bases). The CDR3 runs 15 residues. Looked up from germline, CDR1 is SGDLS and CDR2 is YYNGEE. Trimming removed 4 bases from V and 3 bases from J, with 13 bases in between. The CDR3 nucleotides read TGTGCCAGCAGCTTCCGCGGGGCCTACACCGGGGAGCTGTTTTTT. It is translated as CASSFRGAYTGELFF.

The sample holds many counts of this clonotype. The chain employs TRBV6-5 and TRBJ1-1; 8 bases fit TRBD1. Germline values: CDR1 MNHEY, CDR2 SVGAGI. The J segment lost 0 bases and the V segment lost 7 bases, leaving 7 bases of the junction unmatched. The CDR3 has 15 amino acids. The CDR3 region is CASTRDRLMNTEAFF. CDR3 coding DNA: TGTGCCAGCACTAGGGACAGGCTTATGAACACTGAAGCTTTCTTT.

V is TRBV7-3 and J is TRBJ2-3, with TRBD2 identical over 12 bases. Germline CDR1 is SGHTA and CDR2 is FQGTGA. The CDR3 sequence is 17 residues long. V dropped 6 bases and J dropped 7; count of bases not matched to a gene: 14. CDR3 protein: CASSRLAGGRDSYTQYF. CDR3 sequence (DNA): TGTGCCAGCAGTCGTCTAGCGGGGGGGAGGGACTCGTATACGCAGTATTTT. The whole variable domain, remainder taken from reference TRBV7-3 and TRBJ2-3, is GAGVSQTPSNKVTEKGKYVELRCDPISGHTALYWYRQSLGQGPEFLIYFQGTGAADDSGLPNDRFFAVRPEGSVSTLKIQRTERGDSAVYLCASSRLAGGRDSYTQYFGPGTRLTVL.